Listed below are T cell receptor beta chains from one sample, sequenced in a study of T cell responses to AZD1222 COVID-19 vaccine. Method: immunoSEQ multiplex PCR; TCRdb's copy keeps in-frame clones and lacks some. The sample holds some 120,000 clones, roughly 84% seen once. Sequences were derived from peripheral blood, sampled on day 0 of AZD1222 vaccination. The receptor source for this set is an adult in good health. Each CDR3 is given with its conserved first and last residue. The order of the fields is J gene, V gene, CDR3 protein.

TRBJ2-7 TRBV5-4 CASSRDRRRYEQYF
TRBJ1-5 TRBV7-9 CASSPQDIQPQHF
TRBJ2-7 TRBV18 CASSPRKLAGVQGEQYF
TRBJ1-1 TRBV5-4 CASSPQQGGWTEAFF
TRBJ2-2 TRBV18 CASSPFREFTGELFF
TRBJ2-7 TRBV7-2 CASSLARLAGGSEQYF
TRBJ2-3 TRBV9 CASSVGLAGGRLDTQYF
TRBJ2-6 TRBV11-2 CASRKGLTSGANVLTF
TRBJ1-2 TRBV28 CASSFGAGGAYGYTF
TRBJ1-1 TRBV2 CASILGGLGRGTEAFF
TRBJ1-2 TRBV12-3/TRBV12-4 CASSEQDYGYTF
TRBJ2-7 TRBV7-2 CASSLVGASSYEQYF
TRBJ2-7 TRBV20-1 CSASAQGGYEQYF
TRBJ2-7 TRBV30 CAWSPLAGRSEQYF
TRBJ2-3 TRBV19 CASSHRADTQYF
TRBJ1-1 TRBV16 CASSQLALGTEAFF
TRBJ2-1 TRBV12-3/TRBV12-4 CASTGGHNEQFF
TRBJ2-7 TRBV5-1 CASSPYTEPPEQYF
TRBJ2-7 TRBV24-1 CATSEERSRLGEQYF
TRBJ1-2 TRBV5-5 CASSYLGENYGYTF
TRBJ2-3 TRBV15 CATSRGSRDTQYF
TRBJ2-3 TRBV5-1 CASSLAGVGDTQYF
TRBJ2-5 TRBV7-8 CASSLYGGLQETQYF
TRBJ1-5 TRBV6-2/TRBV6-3 CASSYELWGEDQPQHF
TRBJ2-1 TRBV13 CASSLRGNSSYNEQFF
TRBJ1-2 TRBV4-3 CASSQGQGPYGYTF